This T cell receptor beta chain was sequenced in a study of cytomegalovirus exposure and HLA in healthy donors. Whole-study results and caveats: What a later analysis showed was that several of the most significant clusters appeared linked to common viral pathogens.

The ends lost 7 bases at V and 6 bases at J; junction bases unmatched: 10. The CDR3 totals 15 residues. Germline V gene sequence: CDR1 MNHNY, CDR2 SVGAGI (reference sequence). Amplification used 60 Vbeta primers and 13 Jbeta primers. Using immunoSEQ multiplex PCR, the repertoire was profiled, and TCRdb retains in-frame clones only, with some absent. In the table there are roughly 100,000 clones, roughly 80% of which are singletons. This clone was detected only once. Its specificity is not known. This rearrangement joins TRBV6-6 to TRBJ2-1; TRBD2 aligns across 9 bases. The TCR sequence derives from a man between 50 and 59 years old in good health and CMV-seropositive. The sequenced sample consisted of PBMCs. The CDR3 here is CASTLGAGGPNEQFF. CDR3 bases: TGTGCCAGCACCCTCGGGGCGGGAGGGCCCAATGAGCAGTTCTTC.